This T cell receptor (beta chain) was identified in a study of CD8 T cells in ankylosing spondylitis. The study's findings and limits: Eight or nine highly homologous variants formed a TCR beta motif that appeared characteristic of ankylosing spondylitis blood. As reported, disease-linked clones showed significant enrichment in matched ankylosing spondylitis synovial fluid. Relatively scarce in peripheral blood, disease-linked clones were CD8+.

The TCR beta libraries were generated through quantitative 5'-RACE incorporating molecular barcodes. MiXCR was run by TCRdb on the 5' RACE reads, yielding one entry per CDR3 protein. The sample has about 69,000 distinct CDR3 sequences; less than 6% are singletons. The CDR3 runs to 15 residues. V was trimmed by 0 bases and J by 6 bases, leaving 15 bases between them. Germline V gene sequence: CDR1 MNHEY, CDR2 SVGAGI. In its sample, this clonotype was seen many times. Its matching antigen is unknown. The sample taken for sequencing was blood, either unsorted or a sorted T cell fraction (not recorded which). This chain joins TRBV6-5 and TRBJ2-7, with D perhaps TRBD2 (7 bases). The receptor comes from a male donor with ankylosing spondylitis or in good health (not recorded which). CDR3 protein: CASSYSGGALGEQYF. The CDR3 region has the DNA TGTGCCAGCAGTTACTCTGGGGGGGCTCTAGGCGAGCAGTACTTC.